The next 28 T cell receptor beta chains were all read from a single sample in a study of read filtering for tumor transcriptome and immune sequencing. From around 0.4 ug of RNA, a library with molecular barcoded alpha/delta and beta/gamma adaptors was made. A single record per CDR3 protein comes from TCRdb applying MiXCR to the reads. Counted here are tens of thousands of distinct CDR3 sequences, approximately 22% occurring once; the ten biggest clones make up approximately 18%. Source material: a population of CD138-negative cells sorted from bone marrow. Source of these receptors: a donor older than 35 with multiple myeloma.

Concerning this clonotype itself: A much larger clone differs from this one at a single base, so this may be a read error. The J gene is TRBJ1-5, the V gene TRBV12-3 or TRBV12-4; no clear D. The CDR3 covers 12 residues. CDR3 nucleotide sequence: TGTGCCAGCTCAAGCAGCAATCAGCCCCGGCATTTT. Protein sequence: CASSSSNQPRHF.

The V call is TRBV12-3 or TRBV12-4, the J call TRBJ1-1, with D tentatively TRBD1 (5 bases). Trimming shortened V by 5 bases and J by 7 bases, and 26 bases separated the two germline ends. This CDR3 spans 17 amino acids. The CDR3 is CASSRSGGTTRVGEAFF. The CDR3 DNA reads TGTGCCAGCAGTCGTAGTGGGGGAACAACACGGGTCGGTGAAGCTTTCTTT.

The table lists this clonotype with many counts. The chain is built from TRBV10-3 and TRBJ1-1, with D unresolved. The CDR3 is made up of 13 amino acids. The V end was cut by 6 bases, the J end by 3 bases, with 11 bases between. CDR1 and CDR2 (germline): ENHRY, SYGVKD. This chain's CDR3 is CAIRGGSDTEAFF. The CDR3 region has the DNA TGTGCCATCAGAGGAGGGAGCGACACTGAAGCTTTCTTT.

Ten or more counts support this clonotype. The rearrangement links TRBV20-1 to TRBJ1-1; TRBD1 might be the D (6 bases). V gave up 5 bases and J gave up 3 bases, with 10 bases separating them. Germline V gene sequence: CDR1 DFQATT, CDR2 SNEGSKA (reference sequence). The CDR3 runs to 12 residues. This CDR3 reads CSAHHRDTEAFF. For the CDR3, the DNA is TGCAGTGCTCACCACAGGGACACTGAAGCTTTCTTT.

This clonotype has more than one count but fewer than ten. J is TRBJ2-7 and V is TRBV7-3, with a tentative D call TRBD1 (6 bases). The CDR3 length is 15 residues. Trimming removed 1 base at V and 0 bases at J, with 10 bases between. Germline values: CDR1 SGHTA, CDR2 FQGTGA. The chain's CDR3 is CASSLMTGFSYEQYF. CDR3 bases: TGTGCCAGCAGCTTAATGACAGGCTTCTCCTACGAGCAGTACTTC.

The chain combines TRBV19 with TRBJ2-3; D gene unclear. Germline V gives CDR1 LNHDA, CDR2 SQIVND (reference sequence). V shed 10 bases and J shed 8 bases, with 19 bases lying between them. This CDR3 has 13 amino acids. The CDR3 region has the DNA TGTGCCACCAGGAGACTCAGCTCAGTTACGCAGTATTTT. Its protein is CATRRLSSVTQYF.

Remarks on this clonotype: A much larger clone differs by one base, so this may be a read error. The rearrangement joins TRBV2 to TRBJ1-6; perhaps TRBD1 as D (5 bases). There are 14 residues in the CDR3. Between the trimmed V and J ends, which lost 3 bases and 7 bases, there was a span of 10 bases. In germline, CDR1 is SNHLY, CDR2 FYNNEI. This chain's CDR3 is CASSDDSPNSPLHF. The DNA for the CDR3 is TGTGCCAGCAGTGATGACAGTCCCAATTCACCCCTCCACTTT. The variable domain in full, with the rest retrieved from reference TRBV2 and TRBJ1-6, is EPEVTQTPSHQVTQMGQEVILRCVPISNHLYFYWYRQILGQKVEFLVSFYNNEISEKSEIFDDQFSVERPDGSNFTLKIRSTKLEDSAMYFCASSDDSPNSPLHFGNGTRLTVT.

This clonotype was seen at least ten times. The chain combines TRBV5-6 with TRBJ1-1; 7 bases are shared with TRBD1. V lost 4 bases to trimming and J lost 2 bases; unmatched junction nucleotides: 11. CDR1 is SGHDT, CDR2 YYEEEE, per germline. The CDR3 sequence is 16 residues long. CDR3: CASSPGGTAFNTEAFF. CDR3 in DNA: TGTGCCAGCAGCCCTGGGGGGACAGCCTTCAACACTGAAGCTTTCTTT.

Many counts were recorded for this clonotype. The chain recombines TRBV7-9 with TRBJ1-1; no definite D call. The CDR3 is 13 amino acids. The V gene's germline CDR1 is SEHNR and CDR2 FQNEAQ (reference sequence). V was shortened by 1 base and J by 3 bases, with 6 bases between the two germline ends. The CDR3 reads CASSLDGDTEAFF. CDR3 DNA: TGTGCCAGCAGCTTAGACGGGGACACTGAAGCTTTCTTT.

Many counts were recorded for this clonotype. The genes are TRBV6-2 or TRBV6-3 and TRBJ1-4; weak D call: TRBD1 (5 bases). The CDR3 runs 14 residues. Germline CDR1 reads MNHEY; CDR2 reads SVGEGT. V was cut by 2 bases and J by 5 bases, with 9 bases left in between. CDR3: CASSYHEGNEKLFF. CDR3 nucleotides: TGTGCCAGCAGTTACCACGAGGGGAATGAAAAACTGTTTTTT.

This clonotype was found a few times. The chain combines TRBV10-3 with TRBJ2-2; TRBD1 matches at 7 bases. V lost 3 bases and J lost 3; bases outside the gene matches: 4. Germline V gene sequence: CDR1 ENHRY, CDR2 SYGVKD. This CDR3 has 15 residues. The CDR3 sequence is CAISDSTGHTGELFF. CDR3 bases: TGTGCCATCAGTGATTCGACAGGGCACACCGGGGAGCTGTTTTTT.

The rearrangement joins TRBV20-1 to TRBJ1-5; D remains unclear. V lost 6 bases to trimming and J lost 1 base, with 19 bases between them. Germline CDR1 DFQATT, CDR2 SNEGSKA (reference sequence). The CDR3 loop spans 16 amino acids. DNA of the CDR3: TGCAGTGCCCTCCCGGGCGCTCCGGGGAGCAATCAGCCCCAGCATTTT. This sequence encodes CSALPGAPGSNQPQHF.

Details on this clonotype: This may stem from a read error, because a much larger clone lies one nucleotide away. The chain recombines TRBV5-4 with TRBJ2-5, with D tentatively TRBD2 (6 bases). Trimming stripped 6 bases from V and 2 bases from J, with 14 bases between. Germline V gene data show CDR1 as SGHNT and CDR2 as YYREEE (reference sequence). The length of the CDR3 is 14 residues. CDR3 sequence (DNA): TGTGCCAGCATGCAGGGAGGAGTTCAAGAGACCCAGTACTTC. It codes for CASMQGGVQETQYF.

Points on this clonotype: The CDR3 does not end in the conserved phenylalanine or tryptophan, so this is likely a read error. The genes are TRBV6-5 and TRBJ1-5; D gene ambiguous. V lost 4 bases, J lost 0 bases, and 7 bases lay in between. The V gene's germline CDR1 is MNHEY and CDR2 SVGAGI. This CDR3 is built from 14 residues. The CDR3 DNA reads as TGTGCCAGCAGTTCGGGATATAGCAATCAGCCCCAGCATTCT. This translates into CASSSGYSNQPQHS.

This clonotype was recorded at least ten times. The rearrangement joins TRBV7-6 to TRBJ2-2; 8 nucleotides agree with TRBD2. Per the germline V gene, CDR1 is SGHVS and CDR2 is FNYEAQ. There are 16 residues in the CDR3. After removal of 4 bases from V and 4 bases from J, the junction contained 8 bases not matched to a gene. The CDR3 spells CASSSRGGAGTGELFF. DNA of the CDR3: TGTGCCAGCAGCTCACGGGGGGGAGCGGGCACCGGGGAGCTGTTTTTT.

At least ten counts were recorded for this clonotype. The chain recombines TRBV10-3 with TRBJ2-1; 9 nucleotides line up with TRBD2. CDR3 size: 16 residues. The germline CDR1 and CDR2 sequences are ENHRY and SYGVKD. V was clipped by 0 bases and J by 7 bases; unmatched bases: 7. The CDR3 protein is CAISESGSGRMNEQFF. The CDR3 DNA reads as TGTGCCATCAGTGAGTCTGGTAGCGGGAGAATGAATGAGCAGTTCTTC.

Turning to this clonotype: A much larger clonotype is one base distant, so this may be a read error. The rearrangement links TRBV20-1 to TRBJ2-1, with 9 bases identical to TRBD1. The CDR3 has 11 amino acids. The V gene's germline CDR1 is DFQATT and CDR2 SNEGSKA (reference sequence). The CDR3 reads CIAGDRDEQFF. The CDR3 DNA follows: TGCATTGCTGGGGACAGGGATGAGCAGTTCTTC.

This clonotype was counted a single time. A junction boundary mismatches the germline segment, possibly from a read error. The chain joins TRBV7-2 to TRBJ2-5, with D possibly matching TRBD2 (6 bases). The CDR3 is made up of 14 amino acids. Germline V gene lookup returns CDR1 SGHTA and CDR2 FQGNSA. CDR3 nucleotide sequence: TGCGCCAGCAGCTTAGAGCTAGCGAGAGAGACCCAGTACTTC. Its protein product is CASSLELARETQYF.

This clonotype came up a few times. The chain couples TRBV6-1 to TRBJ2-2; a possible D gene is TRBD1 (6 bases). The CDR3 is 15 residues long. V lost 8 bases and J lost 0, with 13 bases in between. Germline V gene lookup returns CDR1 MNHNS and CDR2 SASEGT. The CDR3 sequence: CASVDRIANTGELFF. CDR3 nucleotides: TGTGCCAGCGTTGACAGGATCGCGAACACCGGGGAGCTGTTTTTT.

In its sample, this clonotype was seen many times. The chain couples TRBV7-8 to TRBJ2-1; TRBD2 agrees at 9 bases. Germline-derived CDR1 and CDR2 are SGHVS and FQNEAQ. CDR3 size: 14 residues. V lost 2 bases, J lost 8 bases, and 4 bases stayed unmatched. CDR3: CASSLLAGTYEQFF. Written as DNA, the CDR3 is TGTGCCAGCAGCTTACTAGCGGGGACATATGAGCAGTTCTTC.

Here the CDR3 reads CASSPGTSGTGKQYF. The DNA of the CDR3 is TGTGCCAGCAGCCCCGGGACTAGCGGGACGGGGAAGCAGTACTTC. This chain connects TRBV6-2 or TRBV6-3 to TRBJ2-7; 13 nucleotides line up with TRBD2. Germline V CDR1 and CDR2: MNHEY, SVGEGT. V dropped 6 bases and J dropped 8; count of bases not matched to a gene: 10. The CDR3 sequence is 15 residues long.

This clonotype turned up a few times. This rearrangement joins TRBV12-3 or TRBV12-4 to TRBJ1-2; 8 nucleotides match TRBD1. With V trimmed by 6 bases and J by 8 bases, 8 bases remained unmatched. The CDR3 is 13 residues long. Here the CDR3 DNA reads TGTGCCAGCAGGGCCGACAGGGGAGTAGGCTACACCTTC. It specifies CASRADRGVGYTF.

This chain joins TRBV11-2 and TRBJ2-7, with 9 bases matching TRBD1. CDR1 is SGHAT, CDR2 FQNNGV, per germline. This CDR3 region has 14 residues. V shed 8 bases, J shed 2 bases, and the junction held 7 bases outside the gene matches. The CDR3 loop is CASAFGQGTYEQYF. The CDR3 DNA reads TGTGCCAGCGCCTTTGGACAGGGGACCTACGAGCAGTACTTC.

This clonotype occurred many times. The rearrangement joins TRBV20-1 to TRBJ2-7; no clear D gene. CDR3 size: 13 residues. The V gene's germline CDR1 is DFQATT and CDR2 SNEGSKA (reference sequence). Trimming left V 3 bases short and J 0 bases short, with 9 bases between. The DNA for the CDR3 is TGCAGTGCTAGGAGTGAAAACTCCTACGAGCAGTACTTC. This codes for CSARSENSYEQYF.

Note on this clonotype: A read error may explain this, as a much larger clone is one base away. The genes are TRBV5-1 and TRBJ2-7; 8 bases align to TRBD2. The V gene's germline CDR1 is SGHRS and CDR2 YFSETQ. CDR3 size: 16 residues. DNA for the CDR3: TGCTCCAGCAGCACGGGCCGGGAGGGGACACTTTACGAGCAGTACTTC. Its translation is CSSSTGREGTLYEQYF.

This clonotype was picked up many times. The rearrangement joins TRBV7-9 to TRBJ2-5; perhaps TRBD1 as D (5 bases). Trimming took 5 bases from V and 1 from J, leaving 11 bases between them. CDR1 is SEHNR, CDR2 FQNEAQ, per germline (reference sequence). This CDR3 has 14 residues. The CDR3: CASSPRTRQETQYF. Here the CDR3 DNA reads TGTGCCAGCAGCCCCCGGACACGCCAAGAGACCCAGTACTTC.

In the case of this clonotype: A much bigger clone sits one base away, suggesting this may be a read error. The gene calls are TRBV10-2 and TRBJ1-1; the D gene is possibly TRBD1 (5 bases). Germline lookup yields CDR1 WSHSY and CDR2 SAAADI. This CDR3 is built from 15 residues. The CDR3 is CTSRDRGRMNTEAFF. CDR3 nucleotide sequence: TGCACCAGCAGGGACCGGGGGAGGATGAACACTGAAGCTTTCTTT.

At least ten counts were recorded for this clonotype. The chain links TRBV19 to TRBJ2-3; maybe TRBD1 (6 bases). V lost 5 bases, J lost 5 bases, and 14 bases lay in between. Germline CDR1 reads LNHDA; CDR2 reads SQIVND (reference sequence). This CDR3 is 14 amino acids long. Here the CDR3 reads CASSPPTGRDTQYF. DNA of the CDR3: TGTGCCAGTAGTCCACCTACAGGGAGAGATACGCAGTATTTT.